This is a list of T cell receptor beta chains from one sample in a study of T cell repertoires in cytomegalovirus infection. TCRdb re-analysed the reads in MiXCR, keeping a single row per CDR3 protein. The sample consists of 450,000 to 600,000 distinct CDR3 sequences, about 42% of them appearing once. Their antigens remain unidentified. This specimen consisted of cultured PBMCs, obtained from culture after CMV antigen stimulation. The receptors were gathered from a human donor in good health (CMV status not recorded). Some clones in this sample may be carry-over from other donors' samples. CDR3s include the opening cysteine and the closing phenylalanine or tryptophan. A D gene is named only where the DNA matches it firmly. Clone size, where shown, is once, few, many, or a class for clones that have expanded.

CDR3 protein: CASSLGTSSDTQYF; CDR3 DNA: TGTGCCAGCAGCTTAGGGACTAGCTCAGATACGCAGTATTTT; V gene: TRBV7-6; J gene: TRBJ2-3; CDR3 length: 14; D gene: TRBD2; clone size: NA
CDR3 protein: CASSPRLGASYEQYF; CDR3 DNA: TGTGCCAGCAGCCCTCGGTTGGGAGCCTCCTACGAGCAGTACTTC; V gene: TRBV7-8; J gene: TRBJ2-7; CDR3 length: 15; D gene: NA; clone size: few
CDR3 protein: CVSSRNSGNTIYF; CDR3 DNA: TGTGTCAGCAGCCGCAACTCTGGAAACACCATATATTTT; V gene: TRBV12-3/TRBV12-4; J gene: TRBJ1-3; CDR3 length: 13; D gene: NA; clone size: NA
CDR3 protein: CSARAPSGGSYEQYF; CDR3 DNA: TGCAGTGCTAGAGCCCCTTCAGGGGGAAGCTACGAGCAGTACTTC; V gene: TRBV20-1; J gene: TRBJ2-7; CDR3 length: 15; D gene: TRBD1; clone size: few
CDR3 protein: CASSQGRLGYTF; CDR3 DNA: TGTGCCAGCAGCCAGGGACGTCTCGGCTACACCTTC; V gene: TRBV5-8; J gene: TRBJ1-2; CDR3 length: 12; D gene: NA; clone size: few
CDR3 protein: CASSYEQGDPYEQYF; CDR3 DNA: TGTGCCAGCAGTTACGAACAGGGAGACCCCTACGAGCAGTACTTC; V gene: TRBV6-2/TRBV6-3; J gene: TRBJ2-7; CDR3 length: 15; D gene: NA; clone size: NA
CDR3 protein: CASSQPAGGTSAKNIQYF; CDR3 DNA: TGCGCCAGCAGCCAACCGGCCGGTGGGACTAGCGCTAAAAACATTCAGTACTTC; V gene: TRBV4-1; J gene: TRBJ2-4; CDR3 length: 18; D gene: TRBD2; clone size: few
CDR3 protein: CAWSAGREQPQHF; CDR3 DNA: TGTGCCTGGAGTGCAGGGAGGGAGCAGCCCCAGCATTTT; V gene: TRBV30; J gene: TRBJ1-5; CDR3 length: 13; D gene: NA; clone size: NA
CDR3 protein: CASSPDRGNTDTQYF; CDR3 DNA: TGTGCCAGCAGCCCGGACAGGGGCAACACAGATACGCAGTATTTT; V gene: TRBV7-4; J gene: TRBJ2-3; CDR3 length: 15; D gene: TRBD1; clone size: NA
CDR3 protein: CSVVGGGLFSYNEQFF; CDR3 DNA: TGCAGCGTTGTAGGGGGGGGGTTATTCTCCTACAATGAGCAGTTCTTC; V gene: TRBV29-1; J gene: TRBJ2-1; CDR3 length: 16; D gene: NA; clone size: NA
CDR3 protein: CASRGPDTNTGELFF; CDR3 DNA: TGTGCCAGCAGGGGTCCGGACACCAACACCGGGGAGCTGTTTTTT; V gene: TRBV2; J gene: TRBJ2-2; CDR3 length: 15; D gene: NA; clone size: NA
CDR3 protein: CASSWTGTGGNSPLHF; CDR3 DNA: TGTGCCAGCAGCTGGACCGGGACAGGGGGCAATTCACCCCTCCACTTT; V gene: TRBV7-8; J gene: TRBJ1-6; CDR3 length: 16; D gene: TRBD1; clone size: few
CDR3 protein: CSAQNQPADTQYF; CDR3 DNA: TGCAGTGCTCAAAACCAACCGGCAGATACGCAGTATTTT; V gene: TRBV20-1; J gene: TRBJ2-3; CDR3 length: 13; D gene: NA; clone size: NA
CDR3 protein: CASSPRRAGTSSDTQYF; CDR3 DNA: TGTGCCAGCAGCCCTCGCAGGGCCGGGACTAGTTCAGATACGCAGTATTTT; V gene: TRBV7-9; J gene: TRBJ2-3; CDR3 length: 17; D gene: TRBD2; clone size: few
CDR3 protein: CASSHPGPGGYSNQPQHF; CDR3 DNA: TGTGCCAGTAGCCATCCCGGGCCCGGTGGTTATAGCAATCAGCCCCAGCATTTT; V gene: TRBV19; J gene: TRBJ1-5; CDR3 length: 18; D gene: NA; clone size: few
CDR3 protein: CASSLLTGYTEAFF; CDR3 DNA: TGTGCCAGCAGCTTACTGACAGGTTACACTGAAGCTTTCTTT; V gene: TRBV7-2; J gene: TRBJ1-1; CDR3 length: 14; D gene: NA; clone size: NA
CDR3 protein: CASSLPETRPSTDTQYF; CDR3 DNA: TGTGCCAGCAGCTTGCCCGAGACTAGACCCAGCACAGATACGCAGTATTTT; V gene: TRBV5-4; J gene: TRBJ2-3; CDR3 length: 17; D gene: NA; clone size: NA
CDR3 protein: CASRAAAGGPYEQYF; CDR3 DNA: TGTGCCAGTAGGGCAGCAGCGGGAGGGCCCTACGAGCAGTACTTC; V gene: TRBV19; J gene: TRBJ2-7; CDR3 length: 15; D gene: TRBD2; clone size: NA
CDR3 protein: CASRGHLRRETQYF; CDR3 DNA: TGTGCTAGCCGGGGCCATCTAAGACGGGAGACCCAGTACTTC; V gene: TRBV12-5; J gene: TRBJ2-5; CDR3 length: 14; D gene: NA; clone size: NA